The entry below describes one TCR beta chain. Its antigen is as yet unknown. The sample belongs to a study of cytomegalovirus exposure and HLA in healthy donors. Overall study results and limits: A later analysis found that most CMV-associated TCR beta chains appeared HLA-restricted.

The PCR had 60 Vbeta and 13 Jbeta primers. The method was immunoSEQ multiplex PCR; TCRdb's version includes in-frame clones alone and lacks a portion of them. Of about 120,000 clones in the sample, approximately 80% are singletons; the top ten hold around 4%. This sequence originates from a human donor in good health. Sequenced sample: PBMCs.

CDR3 sequence reads: CASARAPSSGSEITLYF. CDR3 nucleotide sequence: TGTGCTAGTGCCCGGGCCCCCTCTTCGGGTAGCGAGATCACCCTTTACTTC. The chain has TRBV12-5 and TRBJ2-7, with a tentative D call TRBD2 (5 bases). Deletions cut 7 bases from V and 13 bases from J, with 35 bases between. This CDR3 is built from 17 residues. Per the germline V gene, CDR1 is LGHNT and CDR2 is FRNRAP.